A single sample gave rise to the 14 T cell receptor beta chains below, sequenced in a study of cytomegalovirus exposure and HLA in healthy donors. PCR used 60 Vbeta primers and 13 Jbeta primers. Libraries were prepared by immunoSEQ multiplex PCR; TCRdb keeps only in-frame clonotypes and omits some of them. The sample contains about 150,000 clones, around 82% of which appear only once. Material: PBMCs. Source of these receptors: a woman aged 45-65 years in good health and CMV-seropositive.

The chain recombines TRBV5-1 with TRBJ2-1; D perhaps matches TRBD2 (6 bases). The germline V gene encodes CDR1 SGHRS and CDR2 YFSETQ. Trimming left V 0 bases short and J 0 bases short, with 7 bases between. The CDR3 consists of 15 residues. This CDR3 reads CASSLDGSSYNEQFF. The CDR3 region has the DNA TGCGCCAGCAGCTTGGACGGGAGCTCCTACAATGAGCAGTTCTTC.

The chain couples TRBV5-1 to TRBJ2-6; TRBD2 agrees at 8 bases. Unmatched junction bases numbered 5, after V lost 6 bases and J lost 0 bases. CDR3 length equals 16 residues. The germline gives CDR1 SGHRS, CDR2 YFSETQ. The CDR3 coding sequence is TGCGCCAGCACGGGGGGGGCCCTCTCTGGGGCCAACGTCCTGACTTTC. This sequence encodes CASTGGALSGANVLTF.

The CDR3 DNA reads TGTGCCAGCAGTGGGAGGGGATACGAGCAGTACTTC. It translates to CASSGRGYEQYF. The chain uses TRBV2 and TRBJ2-7, with D perhaps matching TRBD2 (6 bases). The CDR3 is made up of 12 amino acids. V lost 4 bases and J lost 4, with 8 bases in between. The V gene's germline CDR1 is SNHLY and CDR2 FYNNEI.

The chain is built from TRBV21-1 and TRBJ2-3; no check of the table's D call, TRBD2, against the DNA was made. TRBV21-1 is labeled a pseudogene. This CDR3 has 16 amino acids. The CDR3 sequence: CASSKTSGGTTDTQYF. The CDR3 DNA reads TGTGCCAGCAGCAAGACTAGCGGGGGGACCACAGATACGCAGTATTTT.

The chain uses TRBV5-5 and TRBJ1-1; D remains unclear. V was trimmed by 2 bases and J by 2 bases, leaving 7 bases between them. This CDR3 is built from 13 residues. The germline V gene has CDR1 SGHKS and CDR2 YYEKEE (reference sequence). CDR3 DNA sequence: TGTGCCAGCAGCTTCCAGACAAACACTGAAGCTTTCTTT. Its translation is CASSFQTNTEAFF.

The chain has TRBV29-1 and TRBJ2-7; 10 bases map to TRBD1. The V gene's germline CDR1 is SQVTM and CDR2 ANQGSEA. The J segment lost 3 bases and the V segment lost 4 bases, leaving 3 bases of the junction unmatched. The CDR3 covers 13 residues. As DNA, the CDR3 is TGCAGCGTTGCCCGGGACAGGGGCTACGAGCAGTACTTC. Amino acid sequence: CSVARDRGYEQYF.

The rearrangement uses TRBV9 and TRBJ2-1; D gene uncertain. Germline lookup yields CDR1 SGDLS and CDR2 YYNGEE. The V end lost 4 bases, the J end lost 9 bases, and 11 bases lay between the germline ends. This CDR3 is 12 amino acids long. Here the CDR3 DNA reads TGTGCCAGCAGCCGTAATAGTGGTGAGCAGTTCTTC. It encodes CASSRNSGEQFF.

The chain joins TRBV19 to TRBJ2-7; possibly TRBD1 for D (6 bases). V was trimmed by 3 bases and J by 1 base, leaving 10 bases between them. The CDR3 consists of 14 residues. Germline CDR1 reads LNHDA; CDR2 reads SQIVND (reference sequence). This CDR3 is CASSISTGSYEQYF. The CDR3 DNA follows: TGTGCCAGTAGTATTTCTACAGGGTCCTACGAGCAGTACTTC.

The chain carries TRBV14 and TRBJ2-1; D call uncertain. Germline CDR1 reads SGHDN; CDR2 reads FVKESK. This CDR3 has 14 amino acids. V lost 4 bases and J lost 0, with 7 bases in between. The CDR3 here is CASSRVSSYNEQFF. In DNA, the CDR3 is TGTGCCAGCAGCCGAGTTAGCTCCTACAATGAGCAGTTCTTC.

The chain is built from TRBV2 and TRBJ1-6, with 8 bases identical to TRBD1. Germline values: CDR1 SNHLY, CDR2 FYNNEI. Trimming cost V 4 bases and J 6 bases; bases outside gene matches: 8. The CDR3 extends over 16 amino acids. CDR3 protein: CASSGTGRNRNSPLHF. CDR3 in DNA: TGTGCCAGCAGTGGGACAGGGAGGAATCGTAATTCACCCCTCCACTTT. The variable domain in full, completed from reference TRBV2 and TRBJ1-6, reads EPEVTQTPSHQVTQMGQEVILRCVPISNHLYFYWYRQILGQKVEFLVSFYNNEISEKSEIFDDQFSVERPDGSNFTLKIRSTKLEDSAMYFCASSGTGRNRNSPLHFGNGTRLTVT.

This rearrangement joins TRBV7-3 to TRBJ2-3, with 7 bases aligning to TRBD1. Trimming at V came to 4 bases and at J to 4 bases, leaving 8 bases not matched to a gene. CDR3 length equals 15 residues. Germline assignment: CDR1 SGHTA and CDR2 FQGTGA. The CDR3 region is CASSSTETGSDTQYF. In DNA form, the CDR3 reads TGTGCCAGCAGCTCCACCGAGACAGGGTCAGATACGCAGTATTTT.

The chain's CDR3 is CASSPYMNTEAFF. CDR3 coding DNA: TGTGCCAGCAGTCCTTACATGAACACTGAAGCTTTCTTT. The V call is TRBV25-1, the J call TRBJ1-1; D unclear. This CDR3 is 13 amino acids long. The germline CDR1 and CDR2 sequences are MGHDK and SYGVNS. Trimming shortened V by 5 bases and J by 0 bases, and 7 bases separated the two germline ends.

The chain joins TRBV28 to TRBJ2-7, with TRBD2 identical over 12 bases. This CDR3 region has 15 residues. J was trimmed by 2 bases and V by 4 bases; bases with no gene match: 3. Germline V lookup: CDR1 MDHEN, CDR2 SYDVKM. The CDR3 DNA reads TGTGCCAGCAGTTATCTAGCGGGGGGGGCCTACGAGCAGTACTTC. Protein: CASSYLAGGAYEQYF.

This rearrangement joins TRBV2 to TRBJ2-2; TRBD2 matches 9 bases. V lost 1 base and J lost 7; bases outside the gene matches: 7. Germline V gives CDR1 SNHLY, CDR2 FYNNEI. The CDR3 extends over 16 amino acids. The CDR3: CASSEEASGIGGELFF. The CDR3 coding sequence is TGTGCCAGCAGTGAAGAGGCTAGCGGGATAGGCGGGGAGCTGTTTTTT.